This T cell receptor (beta chain) was recovered during a study of cytomegalovirus exposure and HLA in healthy donors. Study context: Most donors, roughly 82% of 398 genotyped, fell in the Caucasian-associated ancestry cluster.

The study's findings and limits: The authors reported that TCR beta sequences could predict HLA-A and HLA-B alleles. These predictions were accurate for most subjects in the first cohort. In a later analysis, specific HLA alleles were associated with approximately 17,000 TCR beta sequences at a 0.05 false discovery rate. About 180 TCR beta chains were listed as cytomegalovirus-associated.

This clone has just a few counts. The antigen is unknown. Germline loops: CDR1 SGHDN, CDR2 FVKESK. Losses at the gene ends were 0 bases for V and 7 bases for J; bases not matched to a gene: 9. The CDR3 runs to 17 residues. Primers included in the PCR were 60 Vbeta and 13 Jbeta primers. Assay used: immunoSEQ multiplex PCR; TCRdb lists only in-frame clones, some missing. This sample has approximately 170,000 clones, with approximately 86% found just once. The gene calls are TRBV14 and TRBJ1-4; 9 bases map to TRBD1. Sequencing was done on a sample of PBMCs. This TCR was sampled from a male donor in good health and CMV-seronegative. The CDR3 loop reads CASSQDLLTGGSEKLFF. In nucleotides, the CDR3 is TGTGCCAGCAGCCAAGACCTACTGACAGGGGGAAGTGAAAAACTGTTTTTT.